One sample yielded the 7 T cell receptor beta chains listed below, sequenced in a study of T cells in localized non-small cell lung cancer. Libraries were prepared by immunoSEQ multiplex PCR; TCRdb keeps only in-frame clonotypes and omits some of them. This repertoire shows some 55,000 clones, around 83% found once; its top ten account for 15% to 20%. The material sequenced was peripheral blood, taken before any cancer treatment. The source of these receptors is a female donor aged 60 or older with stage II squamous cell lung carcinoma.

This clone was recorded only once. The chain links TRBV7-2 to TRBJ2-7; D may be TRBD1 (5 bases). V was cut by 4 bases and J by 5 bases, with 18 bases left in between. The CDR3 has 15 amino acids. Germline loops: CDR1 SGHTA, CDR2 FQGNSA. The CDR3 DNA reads TGTGCCAGCAGCTCCCGGCGGCAGAAAGGGGACGAGCAGTACTTC. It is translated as CASSSRRQKGDEQYF.

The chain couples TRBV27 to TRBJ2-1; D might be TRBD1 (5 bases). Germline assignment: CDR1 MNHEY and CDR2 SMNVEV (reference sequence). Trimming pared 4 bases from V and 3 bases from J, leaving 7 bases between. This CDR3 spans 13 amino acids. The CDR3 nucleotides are TGTGCCAGCAGTTATCAGGGCTACAATGAGCAGTTCTTC. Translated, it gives CASSYQGYNEQFF.

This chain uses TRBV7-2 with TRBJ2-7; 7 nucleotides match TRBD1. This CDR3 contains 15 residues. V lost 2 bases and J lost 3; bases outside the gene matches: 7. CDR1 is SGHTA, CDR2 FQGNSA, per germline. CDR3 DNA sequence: TGTGCCAGCAGCTTACGGGGACAGCCAAACTACGAGCAGTACTTC. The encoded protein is CASSLRGQPNYEQYF.

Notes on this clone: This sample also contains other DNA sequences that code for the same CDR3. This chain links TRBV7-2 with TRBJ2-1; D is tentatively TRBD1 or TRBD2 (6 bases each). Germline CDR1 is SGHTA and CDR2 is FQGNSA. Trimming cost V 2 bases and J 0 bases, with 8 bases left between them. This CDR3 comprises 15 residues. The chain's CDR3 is CASSLRGPSYNEQFF. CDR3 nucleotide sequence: TGTGCCAGCAGCTTACGGGGGCCCTCCTACAATGAGCAGTTCTTC.

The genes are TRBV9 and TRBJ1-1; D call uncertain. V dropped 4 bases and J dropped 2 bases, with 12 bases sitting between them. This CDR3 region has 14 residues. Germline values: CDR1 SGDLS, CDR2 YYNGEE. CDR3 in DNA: TGTGCCAGCAGCCCCGGGTTTGGAAACACTGAAGCTTTCTTT. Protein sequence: CASSPGFGNTEAFF.

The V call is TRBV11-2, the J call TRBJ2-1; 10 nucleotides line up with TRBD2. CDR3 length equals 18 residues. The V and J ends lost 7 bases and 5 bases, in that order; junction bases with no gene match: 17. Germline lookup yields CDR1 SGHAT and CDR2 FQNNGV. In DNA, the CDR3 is TGTGCCAGCACTCCGGCGCTAGCGGGGGAGATAGGGCACAATGAGCAGTTCTTC. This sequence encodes CASTPALAGEIGHNEQFF.

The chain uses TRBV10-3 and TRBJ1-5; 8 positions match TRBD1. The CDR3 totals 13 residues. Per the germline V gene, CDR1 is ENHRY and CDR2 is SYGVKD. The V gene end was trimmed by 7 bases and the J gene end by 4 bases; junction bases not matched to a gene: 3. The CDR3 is CAIKGQENQPQHF. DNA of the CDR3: TGTGCCATCAAGGGACAGGAGAATCAGCCCCAGCATTTT.